This TCR beta chain emerged from a study of spatial heterogeneity in lung cancer. Study findings and constraints: Counts of expanded alpha and beta TCRs within tumors tracked the tumor nonsynonymous mutation count. Ubiquitous and regional expanded TCR counts mirrored ubiquitous and regional nonsynonymous mutation counts, respectively.

Specified time point: sample taken at primary tumor resection. The donors, 70 to 80 patients with untreated early-stage non-small cell lung cancer, provided the samples. Tumor, nontumor lung or frozen PBMC supplied whole RNA, sequenced without sorting. By its share, this clonotype is large. Antigen specificity is unknown. As an off-target read in a library built for alpha chains, this beta chain has a frequency of little significance. The library protocol tagged each TCR cDNA with a unique molecular identifier. Using its own MiXCR run on the 5' RACE reads, TCRdb lists one record per CDR3 protein. The sample contains over a thousand distinct CDR3 sequences, approximately 16% of which appear only once. The TCR was taken from a female donor with early-stage non-small cell lung cancer. This specimen was lung tumor tissue, taken at surgery.

DNA for the CDR3: TGTGCCAGCACCCGGACCCCAGGGGAGACCCAGTACTTC. This encodes CASTRTPGETQYF. The J gene is TRBJ2-5, the V gene TRBV2; maybe TRBD1 (5 bases). CDR3 length: 13 amino acids. CDR1 is SNHLY and CDR2 is FYNNEI in the germline V gene. The V and J ends lost 7 bases and 5 bases respectively, with 14 bases between them.